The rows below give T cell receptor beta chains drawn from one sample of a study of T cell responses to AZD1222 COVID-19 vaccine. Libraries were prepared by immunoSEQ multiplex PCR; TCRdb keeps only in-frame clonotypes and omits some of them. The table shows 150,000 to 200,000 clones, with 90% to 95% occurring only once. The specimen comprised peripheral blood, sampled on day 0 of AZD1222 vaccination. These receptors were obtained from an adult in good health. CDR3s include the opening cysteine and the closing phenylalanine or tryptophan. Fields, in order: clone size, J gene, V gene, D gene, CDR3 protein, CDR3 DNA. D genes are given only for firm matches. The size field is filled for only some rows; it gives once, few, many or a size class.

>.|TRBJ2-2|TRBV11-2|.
CASSLLGWGTGELFF
TGTGCCAGCAGCTTATTGGGCTGGGGCACCGGGGAGCTGTTTTTT
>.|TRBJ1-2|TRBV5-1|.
CASSLLSGTGYTF
TGCGCCAGCAGCTTGTTGAGTGGTACCGGCTACACCTTC
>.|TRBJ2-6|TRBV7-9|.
CASSLAQLSGANVLTF
TGTGCCAGCAGCTTAGCGCAACTCTCTGGGGCCAACGTCCTGACTTTC
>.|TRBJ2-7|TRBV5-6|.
CASSIPGLEQYF
TGTGCCAGCAGCATTCCGGGCCTCGAGCAGTACTTC
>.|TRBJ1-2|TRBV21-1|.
CASSSREIGGYTF
TGTGCCAGCAGCAGCAGGGAGATAGGTGGCTACACCTTC
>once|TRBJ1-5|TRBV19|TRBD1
CASSIPDRGFNQPQHF
TGTGCCAGTAGTATCCCCGACAGGGGGTTCAATCAGCCCCAGCATTTT
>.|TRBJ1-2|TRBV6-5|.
CASSASIYGYTF
TGTGCCAGTAGCGCTAGCATCTATGGCTACACCTTC
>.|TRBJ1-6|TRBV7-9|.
CASSPTSQPMYNSPLHF
TGTGCCAGCAGCCCGACCAGTCAGCCGATGTATAATTCACCCCTCCACTTT
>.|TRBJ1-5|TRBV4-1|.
CASSQVPDSYSNQPQHF
TGCGCCAGCAGCCAAGTACCGGACAGCTATAGCAATCAGCCCCAGCATTTT
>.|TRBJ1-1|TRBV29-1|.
CSVPLPSTEAFF
TGCAGCGTTCCTCTTCCGAGCACTGAAGCTTTCTTT
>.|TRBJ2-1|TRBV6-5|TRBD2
CASSYGSGRGNEQFF
TGTGCCAGCAGTTATGGTAGCGGGAGGGGAAATGAGCAGTTCTTC
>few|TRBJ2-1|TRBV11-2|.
CASFAGEGNEQFF
TGTGCCAGCTTCGCTGGAGAGGGCAATGAGCAGTTCTTC